The entry that follows covers one TCR beta chain sequence. As yet, its antigen is unknown. These data originate in a study of cytomegalovirus exposure and HLA in healthy donors. Study-level points and caveats: The dataset shows that most TCR sequences were rare, while some public TCRs occurred in many donors. TCR beta chain V- and J-gene trimming was linked, in a later analysis, to a missense variant in DCLRE1C. Excluded: some indistinguishable V segments such as TRBV6-2 and TRBV6-3.

This PCR relied on a set of 60 Vbeta primers and 13 Jbeta primers. The protocol was immunoSEQ multiplex PCR, while the TCRdb copy is restricted to in-frame clones and leaves out a portion. The table lists about 110,000 clones, around 73% of them singletons. Donors showed nominal health when sampled, although they likely had unrecorded immune exposures. The CDR3 contains 16 residues. Germline values: CDR1 SGHTA, CDR2 FQGNSA. The junction had 7 bases not matched to a gene; V was cut back by 5 bases and J by 8 bases. The origin of this receptor is a man aged 30 to 39 in good health and CMV-seronegative. Input material: PBMCs. This chain connects TRBV7-2 to TRBJ2-3, with 16 bases matching TRBD2. The CDR3 sequence is CASSRTGTSGRATQYF. The CDR3 DNA reads TGTGCCAGCAGCCGAACCGGGACTAGCGGGAGGGCTACGCAGTATTTT.